This TCR beta chain was observed in a study of blood T cell repertoires in COVID-19. As for the study in general: Whether acute or convalescent, the COVID-19 samples came from the United States, Italy and Spain. PBMCs, B-cell-depleted T cells, or T cells provided the cDNA or gDNA that made up the material.

This table comes from immunoSEQ multiplex PCR, and its TCRdb copy is limited to in-frame clones, with some not included. The sample has about 220,000 clones, roughly 84% seen once. In germline, CDR1 is SGHRS, CDR2 YFSETQ. This CDR3 is built from 15 residues. With 2 bases removed from V and 0 bases from J, the gap between germline ends came to 8 bases. This chain connects TRBV5-1 to TRBJ2-2; D uncertain. The clonotype originates from a woman older than 75 with acute or convalescent COVID-19. Sequences were obtained from peripheral blood. The CDR3 loop reads CASSLHSSNTGELFF. DNA of the CDR3: TGCGCCAGCAGCTTACACAGTTCGAACACCGGGGAGCTGTTTTTT.